Each of the 14 T cell receptor beta chains below was sequenced from the same sample in a study of T-cell memory formation after mild COVID-19. TCRdb called the 5' RACE reads again in MiXCR, with one record for every CDR3 protein. The table has 250,000 to 300,000 distinct CDR3 sequences, 15% to 20% seen once. The sample taken for sequencing was PBMCs or a T cell subset sorted from them (not recorded which). These receptors were taken from a man aged 18 to 30 who had mild COVID-19 (a few samples of this study predate the infection). Cell type and time point are not known.

The chain uses TRBV5-1 and TRBJ1-2; D remains ambiguous. The CDR3 spans 14 residues. The germline V and J ends were trimmed by 0 bases and 4 bases, with 10 bases remaining between them. From germline, CDR1 is SGHRS and CDR2 YFSETQ. For the CDR3, the DNA is TGCGCCAGCAGCTTGGTCGGCAGCCTCTATGGCTACACCTTC. It translates to CASSLVGSLYGYTF. Variable domain in full (rest from reference TRBV5-1 and TRBJ1-2): KAGVTQTPRYLIKTRGQQVTLSCSPISGHRSVSWYQQTPGQGLQFLFEYFSETQRNKGNFPGRFSGRQFSNSRSEMNVSTLELGDSALYLCASSLVGSLYGYTFGSGTRLTVV.

This clonotype has more than one count but fewer than ten. The rearrangement uses TRBV6-6 and TRBJ1-2; perhaps TRBD1 as D (5 bases). The germline V gene has CDR1 MNHNY and CDR2 SVGAGI (reference sequence). This CDR3 spans 15 amino acids. V gave up 0 bases and J gave up 7 bases, with 15 bases separating them. CDR3 sequence: CASSYSGSGGSGYTF. The CDR3 region has the DNA TGTGCCAGCAGTTACTCAGGAAGCGGGGGTAGTGGCTACACCTTC.

A few counts support this clonotype. The chain carries TRBV4-1 and TRBJ2-3, with TRBD1 matching 8 bases. CDR3 length equals 14 residues. CDR1 is MGHRA and CDR2 is YSYEKL in the germline V gene. With 3 bases clipped from V and 6 bases from J, the junction kept 5 bases outside the gene matches. Here the CDR3 reads CASSQRQGRDTQYF. The CDR3 DNA is TGCGCCAGCAGCCAGAGACAGGGGAGGGATACGCAGTATTTT.

This chain connects TRBV6-1 to TRBJ2-7, with 8 bases that match TRBD2. Germline V CDR1 and CDR2: MNHNS, SASEGT. Losses at the gene ends were 6 bases for V and 2 bases for J; bases not matched to a gene: 9. The CDR3 is 15 amino acids. The CDR3 loop reads CASSGGQAGAYEQYV. The CDR3 bases are TGTGCCAGCAGCGGGGGCCAAGCGGGGGCCTACGAGCAGTACGTC.

In this sample, this clonotype turned up a few times. The chain has TRBV18 and TRBJ1-1, with 7 positions matching TRBD1. The germline V gene encodes CDR1 KGHSH and CDR2 LQKENI. This CDR3 region has 16 residues. V lost 3 bases, J lost 7 bases, and 14 bases stayed unmatched. The CDR3 bases are TGTGCCAGCTCACCTTACACCGACGGGACAGTTAGTGAAGCTTTCTTT. It encodes CASSPYTDGTVSEAFF.

The CDR3 spells CASSLTGVANQPQHF. CDR3 nucleotides: TGTGCCAGCAGCCTGACAGGGGTTGCCAATCAGCCCCAGCATTTT. The chain links TRBV5-5 to TRBJ1-5; 8 bases are a match to TRBD1. The CDR3 consists of 15 residues. Germline V CDR1 and CDR2: SGHKS, YYEKEE (reference sequence). Trimming cost V 4 bases and J 3 bases; bases outside gene matches: 6.

In this sample, this clonotype turned up a few times. V and J are TRBV5-1 and TRBJ2-1; 9 bases match TRBD2. The CDR3 covers 15 residues. Trimming took 2 bases from V and 7 from J; bases not matched to a gene: 7. The germline V gene encodes CDR1 SGHRS and CDR2 YFSETQ. The CDR3 spells CASSLGLASWNEQFF. The CDR3 bases are TGCGCCAGCAGCTTAGGACTAGCGAGTTGGAATGAGCAGTTCTTC.

This clonotype was counted a single time. The chain combines TRBV4-1 with TRBJ1-2; 8 nucleotides agree with TRBD1. Trimming at V came to 3 bases and at J to 0 bases, leaving 9 bases not matched to a gene. The CDR3 has 17 amino acids. Germline CDR1 is MGHRA and CDR2 is YSYEKL. This CDR3 reads CASSQLDRGGTNYGYTF. In DNA, the CDR3 is TGCGCCAGCAGCCAGCTCGACAGGGGAGGAACTAACTATGGCTACACCTTC.

The chain's CDR3 is CASSDETVSPLHF. CDR3 DNA: TGTGCCAGCAGTGATGAAACGGTTTCACCCCTCCACTTT. The J gene is TRBJ1-6, the V gene TRBV2; D gene ambiguous. Germline V lookup: CDR1 SNHLY, CDR2 FYNNEI. The CDR3 runs to 13 residues. The V gene lost 3 bases and the J gene lost 9 bases, with 9 bases spanning the gap. The full variable domain, its missing parts supplied by reference TRBV2 and TRBJ1-6, is EPEVTQTPSHQVTQMGQEVILRCVPISNHLYFYWYRQILGQKVEFLVSFYNNEISEKSEIFDDQFSVERPDGSNFTLKIRSTKLEDSAMYFCASSDETVSPLHFGNGTRLTVT.

This clonotype was seen more than once but under ten times. One end of the junction fails to match germline, which may point to a read error. The chain joins TRBV12-3 or TRBV12-4 to TRBJ2-7; the D call may be TRBD1 or TRBD2 (5 bases each). The CDR3 loop spans 14 amino acids. The CDR3 reads CASSLSGQGNEQHF. In DNA, the CDR3 is TGTGCCAGCAGTTTATCGGGGCAGGGAAACGAGCAGCACTTC.

This clonotype came up many times. V and J are TRBV5-1 and TRBJ2-5; 13 bases are shared with TRBD2. V was pared by 4 bases and J by 1 base, with 4 bases of the junction left unmatched. Germline V gene lookup returns CDR1 SGHRS and CDR2 YFSETQ. The CDR3 loop spans 16 amino acids. The CDR3 sequence: CASSRLAGGLQETQYF. For the CDR3, the DNA is TGCGCCAGCAGCAGACTAGCGGGGGGCCTCCAAGAGACCCAGTACTTC.

This clonotype has a handful of counts. The V call is TRBV11-2, the J call TRBJ1-1; possible D gene TRBD1, 6 bases. Germline V lookup: CDR1 SGHAT, CDR2 FQNNGV. Trimming left V 4 bases short and J 1 base short, with 13 bases between. CDR3 size: 15 residues. CDR3 in DNA: TGTGCCAGCAGCTCAGACTCCAGGGGGAACACTGAAGCTTTCTTT. Amino acids: CASSSDSRGNTEAFF.

The chain combines TRBV11-2 with TRBJ2-5; 8 positions match TRBD2. The CDR3 extends over 15 amino acids. In germline, CDR1 is SGHAT, CDR2 FQNNGV. V lost 5 bases to trimming and J lost 4 bases; unmatched junction nucleotides: 9. The CDR3 loop is CASSPMAGGGETQYF. DNA of the CDR3: TGTGCCAGCAGCCCAATGGCGGGGGGTGGAGAGACCCAGTACTTC. The full variable domain, in which reference TRBV11-2 and TRBJ2-5 provide the parts outside the CDR3, is EAGVAQSPRYKIIEKRQSVAFWCNPISGHATLYWYQQILGQGPKLLIQFQNNGVVDDSQLPKDRFSAERLKGVDSTLKIQPAKLEDSAVYLCASSPMAGGGETQYFGPGTRLLVL.

The chain uses TRBV7-2 and TRBJ2-2; 11 nucleotides align to TRBD1. Germline V CDR1 and CDR2: SGHTA, FQGNSA. The trim removed 5 bases at V and 4 bases at J, leaving 6 bases unmatched. The CDR3 has 16 residues. Here the CDR3 reads CASSTGQGASTGELFF. DNA for the CDR3: TGTGCCAGCAGCACCGGACAGGGGGCGAGCACCGGGGAGCTGTTTTTT.